The rows below give T cell receptor beta chains drawn from one sample of a study of control samples from healthy donors and cancer patients. Assay used: immunoSEQ multiplex PCR; TCRdb lists only in-frame clones, some missing. This sample has 150,000 or so clones; over 90% occur once, and the top ten carry 12% to 15%. Specimen: PBMCs. The source of these receptors is a man in his 60s with colorectal cancer. Both conserved end residues are part of each CDR3. Each record gives: D gene, J gene, V gene, clone size, CDR3 length, CDR3 DNA, CDR3 protein. A D gene is named only where the DNA matches it firmly. Some rows mark clone size as missing; the rest say once, few, many or name a class of expanded clone.

TRBD1 | TRBJ1-5 | TRBV7-9 | - | 15 | TGTGCCAGCAGCTCCGGACAGGGGGATTTCCAGCCCCAGCATTTT | CASSSGQGDFQPQHF
TRBD1 | TRBJ2-1 | TRBV7-2 | - | 16 | TGTGCCAGCAGCTTAAAACGGGGACAGGTTTACAATGAGCAGTTCTTC | CASSLKRGQVYNEQFF
TRBD1 | TRBJ2-3 | TRBV24-1 | few | 16 | TGTGCCACCAGTGATACCGGGACAGGCAGCACAGATACGCAGTATTTT | CATSDTGTGSTDTQYF
- | TRBJ2-2 | TRBV7-9 | - | 17 | TGTGCCAGCAGCTTAAGGGGGTTATCACCCTCCACCGGGGAGCTGTTTTTT | CASSLRGLSPSTGELFF
- | TRBJ1-3 | TRBV7-9 | - | 17 | TGTGCCAGCAGCTTAGATGGCGCGGCCTCCTCTGGAAACACCATATATTTT | CASSLDGAASSGNTIYF
TRBD1 | TRBJ1-1 | TRBV11-2 | - | 15 | TGTGCCAGCAGCCATATCCTCAGGGGGCCCACTGAAGCTTTCTTT | CASSHILRGPTEAFF
TRBD1 | TRBJ2-1 | TRBV7-7 | - | 15 | TGTGCCAGCAGCCTGGGACAGCCCGACGACAATGAGCAGTTCTTC | CASSLGQPDDNEQFF
- | TRBJ2-7 | TRBV27 | few | 16 | TGTGCCAGCAGTTTATCGCAGGGAGGGGGCAGTTACGAGCAGTACTTC | CASSLSQGGGSYEQYF
- | TRBJ1-2 | TRBV11-2 | once | 15 | TGTGCCAGCAGCTCCGGGAAGGTGGAGAGCTATGGCTACACCTTC | CASSSGKVESYGYTF
TRBD1 | TRBJ1-2 | TRBV30 | - | 13 | TGTGCCTGGAGTGTACAGGGGGCGGATGGCTACACCTTC | CAWSVQGADGYTF
- | TRBJ2-7 | TRBV30 | - | 12 | TGTGCCTGGAGACAGGGAGTCTACGAGCAGTACTTC | CAWRQGVYEQYF
- | TRBJ1-5 | TRBV5-1 | - | 15 | TGCGCCAGCAGCTTGGAAGGGTTCGGAAATCAGCCCCAGCATTTT | CASSLEGFGNQPQHF
- | TRBJ1-1 | TRBV2 | - | 12 | TGTGCCAGCTCGGACACGAACACTGAAGCTTTCTTT | CASSDTNTEAFF
- | TRBJ2-7 | TRBV7-7 | few | 16 | TGTGCCAGCAGCTATATCCCAGGTGGTGTAAGATACGAGCAGTACTTC | CASSYIPGGVRYEQYF
- | TRBJ1-5 | TRBV11-2 | - | 14 | TGTGCCAGCAGCCTAACAGGGCTCGATCAGCCCCAGCATTTT | CASSLTGLDQPQHF
- | TRBJ2-7 | TRBV21-1 | - | 15 | TGTGCCAGTCCGGGGAGGGGGACAGGGGTTTACGAGCAGTACTTC | CASPGRGTGVYEQYF
TRBD1 | TRBJ2-5 | TRBV7-2 | - | 15 | TGTGCCAGCAGCTTAGACAGGGGGCGCGATGAGACCCAGTACTTC | CASSLDRGRDETQYF
- | TRBJ2-3 | TRBV5-1 | - | 15 | TGCGCCAGCAGCGTACAGGGTGAAGGCACAGATACGCAGTATTTT | CASSVQGEGTDTQYF
TRBD1 | TRBJ1-1 | TRBV5-1 | - | 14 | TGCGCCAGCAGCCAGGGGACAGAGAACACTGAAGCTTTCTTT | CASSQGTENTEAFF
- | TRBJ2-3 | TRBV29-1 | - | 12 | TGCAGCGTTGAGCAGTCCACAGATACGCAGTATTTT | CSVEQSTDTQYF
- | TRBJ2-7 | TRBV27 | - | 14 | TGTGCCAGCAGTTTATTGGACAACCCCTACGAGCAGTACTTC | CASSLLDNPYEQYF
- | TRBJ1-2 | TRBV10-2 | - | 16 | TGCGCCAGCAGTGAGAAGGCCGCCTGGTCGGGCTATGGCTACACCTTC | CASSEKAAWSGYGYTF
- | TRBJ1-1 | TRBV6-2/TRBV6-3 | - | 13 | TGTGCCAGCAGTTACTTTTTAGGGGGTGAAGCTTTCTTT | CASSYFLGGEAFF
- | TRBJ1-1 | TRBV6-5 | - | 12 | TGTGCCAGCAGCCGGGGAGGGACTGAAGCTTTCTTT | CASSRGGTEAFF
- | TRBJ2-3 | TRBV6-6 | - | 16 | TGTGCCAGCAGTCCTGGGCGGGTCACTAGCACAGATACGCAGTATTTT | CASSPGRVTSTDTQYF
TRBD1 | TRBJ1-2 | TRBV19 | - | 15 | TGTGCCAGTAGTATACTCGCCGGGACAGGGAATGGCTACACCTTC | CASSILAGTGNGYTF
- | TRBJ2-3 | TRBV9 | - | 14 | TGTGCCAGCAGCGTGGGACAAGCCACAGATACGCAGTATTTT | CASSVGQATDTQYF
TRBD1 | TRBJ1-1 | TRBV2 | - | 15 | TGTGCCAGCACCTTCGGGGGGACAGGGGGAACTGAAGCTTTCTTT | CASTFGGTGGTEAFF
- | TRBJ2-1 | TRBV7-9 | - | 14 | TGTGCCAGCAGAGGGGGGCAGGACGTCGATGAGCAGTTCTTC | CASRGGQDVDEQFF